This T cell receptor beta chain comes out of a study of regulatory dendritic cells for organ transplantation. Findings and limits, study-wide: Memory T cells were less diverse than naive, with memory CD8+ most oligoclonal.

Clones were read by immunoSEQ multiplex PCR, and TCRdb kept only the in-frame ones, dropping some. The sample lists around 20,000 clones; 70% to 80% were seen once. This CDR3 contains 13 residues. Trimming at V came to 5 bases and at J to 14 bases, leaving 9 bases not matched to a gene. CDR1 and CDR2 (germline): LGHNT, FRNRAP. This clone was observed once. What it binds is unknown. The source of this sequence is a human donor in good health. Sequencing was performed on memory CD4+ T cells from blood. The subset was: CD45RO+ memory T cells. This chain uses TRBV12-5 with TRBJ2-1; 10 nucleotides match TRBD2. CDR3 region: CASGLVSGGREFF. For the CDR3, the DNA is TGTGCTAGTGGTCTCGTTAGCGGGGGGCGGGAGTTCTTC.